This TCR beta chain was captured in a study of synovial regulatory T cells in juvenile arthritis. The study, taken as a whole, reports: Compared with other blood Treg cells, inflammation-associated Treg cells had reduced TCR diversity. iaTreg TCR repertoires were largely private across patients and partially overlapped synovial Teff and blood CPL. iaTreg cells shared more CDR3 sequences with synovial Tregs than other blood Tregs did.

Only in-frame clones appear in the TCRdb table, and some are missing; sequencing was by immunoSEQ multiplex PCR. The sample includes about 9,900 clones. The CDR3 is made up of 15 amino acids. No DNA is recorded. The germline gives CDR1 SGDLS, CDR2 YYNGEE. Regarding this clone: Its target is not known.

Median age approximately 12 years (about 2.1-25); median disease duration approximately seven years (0.2-19.1). This receptor was obtained from a donor younger than 30 with juvenile idiopathic arthritis. The source material was Treg cells from blood. Subset indicated: HLA-DR+ inflammation-associated blood Treg cells. V gene TRBV9 combines with J gene TRBJ1-2; without DNA, the TCRdb call of TRBD1 cannot be checked. CDR3 sequence: CASSAFGDRVWGYTF.